This entry features one T cell receptor beta chain sequence. Its antigen remains unidentified. The sample originates from a study of early T cells in non-severe SARS-CoV-2 infection. Study-level information: Bulk RNA isolated from unsorted whole blood underwent sequencing; chains were not paired.

Study results and limitations: CD4 and private specificities were missed by VDJdb matching, which favored anti-spike CD8 responses.

From the 5' RACE reads, TCRdb called clonotypes with MiXCR, one entry per CDR3 protein. The table lists roughly 71,000 distinct CDR3 sequences, about 13% of them singletons. Sequencing was performed on whole blood. This receptor was obtained from an adult who was a healthcare worker with PCR-confirmed SARS-CoV-2 infection or an uninfected control (not recorded which).

The CDR3 loop is CASINYAEAFF. Written as DNA, the CDR3 is TGTGCCAGCATCAATTACGCTGAAGCTTTCTTT. The V gene is TRBV6-6, the J gene TRBJ1-1; no definite D call. V lost 7 bases, J lost 6 bases, and 9 bases lay in between. CDR1 is MNHNY and CDR2 is SVGAGI in the germline V gene (reference sequence). This CDR3 comprises 11 residues.